The 7 T cell receptor beta chains listed next were all sequenced from one sample in a study of cytomegalovirus exposure and HLA in healthy donors. With 60 Vbeta and 13 Jbeta primers, the PCR was carried out. Only in-frame clones appear in the TCRdb table, and some are missing; sequencing was by immunoSEQ multiplex PCR. Of approximately 190,000 clones listed, over 75% are singletons. The sequencing sample was made of PBMCs. These TCRs come from a boy younger than 10 in good health and CMV-seronegative.

The chain recombines TRBV2 with TRBJ1-6; 10 nucleotides agree with TRBD1. CDR1 and CDR2 (germline): SNHLY, FYNNEI. After removal of 5 bases from V and 12 bases from J, the junction contained 10 bases not matched to a gene. This CDR3 contains 15 residues. The CDR3 protein is CASSQGQGIIQPLHF. Written as DNA, the CDR3 is TGTGCCAGCAGTCAGGGACAGGGGATAATTCAACCCCTCCACTTT.

This chain joins TRBV19 and TRBJ2-7; possibly TRBD1 for D (5 bases). V shed 6 bases and J shed 1 base, with 16 bases lying between them. Germline V CDR1 and CDR2: LNHDA, SQIVND (reference sequence). The CDR3 contains 15 residues. The CDR3 nucleotides are TGTGCCAGTAGGACGAAAAACAGGATTTCCTACGAGCAGTACTTC. This gives the protein CASRTKNRISYEQYF. Drawing the rest from reference TRBV19 and TRBJ2-7, the complete variable domain is DGGITQSPKYLFRKEGQNVTLSCEQNLNHDAMYWYRQDPGQGLRLIYYSQIVNDFQKGDIAEGYSVSREKKESFPLTVTSAQKNPTAFYLCASRTKNRISYEQYFGPGTRLTVT.

The chain combines TRBV27 with TRBJ2-7; the D is unclear. CDR1 is MNHEY, CDR2 SMNVEV, per germline (reference sequence). The CDR3 is 11 amino acids. Trimming pared 6 bases from V and 4 bases from J, leaving 7 bases between. CDR3 nucleotides: TGTGCCAGCAGGTCCTTGTACGAGCAGTACTTC. It specifies CASRSLYEQYF.

The chain links TRBV2 to TRBJ2-2; TRBD1 matches 11 bases. The CDR3 is 15 amino acids. Germline V gene sequence: CDR1 SNHLY, CDR2 FYNNEI. The ends lost 8 bases at V and 7 bases at J; junction bases unmatched: 9. DNA of the CDR3: TGTGCCAGCGGCGGGACAGGGGGTGACGACGGGGAGCTGTTTTTT. Translating gives CASGGTGGDDGELFF.

The V call is TRBV7-9, the J call TRBJ1-4, with TRBD1 identical over 8 bases. This CDR3 spans 15 amino acids. Germline-derived CDR1 and CDR2 are SEHNR and FQNEAQ (reference sequence). The junction had 2 bases not matched to a gene; V was cut back by 5 bases and J by 0 bases. The DNA of the CDR3 is TGTGCCAGCAGCCCGACAGGGGCAACTAATGAAAAACTGTTTTTT. It is translated as CASSPTGATNEKLFF.

This clone was counted a few times. This chain links TRBV2 with TRBJ2-1; 8 bases map to TRBD2. The CDR3 is 14 amino acids. Losses at the gene ends were 5 bases for V and 9 bases for J; bases not matched to a gene: 9. CDR1 SNHLY and CDR2 FYNNEI come from the germline V gene. The CDR3 nucleotides are TGTGCCAGCAGTTACGGGGGGGGGCCGGGTGAGCAGTTCTTC. Amino acids: CASSYGGGPGEQFF.

This clone was seen a single time. V and J are TRBV5-4 and TRBJ2-1; TRBD2 is a possible D gene (7 bases). Germline V CDR1 and CDR2: SGHNT, YYREEE (reference sequence). V gave up 1 base and J gave up 7 bases, with 15 bases separating them. The CDR3 covers 15 residues. Here the CDR3 DNA reads TGTGCCAGCAGCTTGCTTGGGGGGGCCGGGAATGAGCAGTTCTTC. Amino acid sequence: CASSLLGGAGNEQFF.